This T cell receptor beta chain was captured in a study of blood T cell repertoires in COVID-19. Study at large: Samples representing acute and convalescent COVID-19 were sourced from the United States, Italy and Spain. PBMCs, B-cell-depleted T cells, or T cells were the source of the cDNA or gDNA that made up the material.

Original processing methods: Researchers report that nucleated cell counts were estimated from reference gene primer amplification. Profiled with immunoSEQ multiplex PCR; TCRdb holds only in-frame clones, not every one. The D gene and trimming were derived from the DNA, and the V and J assignments and clone size from that table. The sample lists 95,000 to 100,000 clones; roughly nine tenths were seen once. Sample: peripheral blood. The receptor was isolated from a man aged 50 or older with acute or convalescent COVID-19.

CDR3 nucleotide sequence: TGTGCCAGCAGCATCCGGGACAGGGGGCTGGGTGAGCAGTTCTTC. This encodes CASSIRDRGLGEQFF. The chain recombines TRBV5-4 with TRBJ2-1, with 12 bases that match TRBD1. The CDR3 spans 15 residues. Germline V gene sequence: CDR1 SGHNT, CDR2 YYREEE (reference sequence). The J segment lost 9 bases and the V segment lost 4 bases, leaving 8 bases of the junction unmatched.